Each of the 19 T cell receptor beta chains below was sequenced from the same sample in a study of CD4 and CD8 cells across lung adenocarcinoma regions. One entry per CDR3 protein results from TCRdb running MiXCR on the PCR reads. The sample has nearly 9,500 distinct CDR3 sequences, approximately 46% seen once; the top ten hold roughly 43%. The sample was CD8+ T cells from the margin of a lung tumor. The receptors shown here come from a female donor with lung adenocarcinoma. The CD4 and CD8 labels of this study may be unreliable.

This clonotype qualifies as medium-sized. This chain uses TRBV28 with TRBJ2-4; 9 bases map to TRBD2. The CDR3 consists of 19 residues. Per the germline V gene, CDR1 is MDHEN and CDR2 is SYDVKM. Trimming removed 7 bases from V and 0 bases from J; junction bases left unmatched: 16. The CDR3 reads CASTLDVAGGGIAKNIQYF. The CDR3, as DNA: TGTGCCAGCACCTTGGATGTGGCGGGAGGGGGGATAGCCAAAAACATTCAGTACTTC.

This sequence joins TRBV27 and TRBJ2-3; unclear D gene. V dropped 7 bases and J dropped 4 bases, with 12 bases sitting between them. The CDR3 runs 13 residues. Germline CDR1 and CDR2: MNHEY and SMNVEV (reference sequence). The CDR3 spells CASTPRSSDTQYF. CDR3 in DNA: TGTGCCAGCACCCCGCGTAGCTCAGATACGCAGTATTTT.

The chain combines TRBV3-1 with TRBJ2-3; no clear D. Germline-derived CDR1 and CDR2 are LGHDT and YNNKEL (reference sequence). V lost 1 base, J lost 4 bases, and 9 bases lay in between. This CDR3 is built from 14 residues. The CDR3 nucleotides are TGTGCCAGCAGCCAAGTAGCACTTGCAGATACGCAGTATTTT. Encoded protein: CASSQVALADTQYF.

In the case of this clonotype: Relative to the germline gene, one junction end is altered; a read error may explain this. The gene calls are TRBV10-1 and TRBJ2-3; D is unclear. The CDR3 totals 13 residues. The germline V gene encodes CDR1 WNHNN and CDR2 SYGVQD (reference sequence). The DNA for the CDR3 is TGCGCCAGCGGGCTCGGTGACAAAGATACCCAGTATTTT. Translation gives CASGLGDKDTQYF.

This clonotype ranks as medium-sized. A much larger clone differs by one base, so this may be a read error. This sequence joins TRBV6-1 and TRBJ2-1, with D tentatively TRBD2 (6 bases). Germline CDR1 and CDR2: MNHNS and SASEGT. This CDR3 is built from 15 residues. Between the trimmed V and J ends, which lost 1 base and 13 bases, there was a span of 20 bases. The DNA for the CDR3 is TGTGCCAGCAGTGAAGTGGTACTAGCCGGCGAGACCCAGTTCTTC. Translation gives CASSEVVLAGETQFF.

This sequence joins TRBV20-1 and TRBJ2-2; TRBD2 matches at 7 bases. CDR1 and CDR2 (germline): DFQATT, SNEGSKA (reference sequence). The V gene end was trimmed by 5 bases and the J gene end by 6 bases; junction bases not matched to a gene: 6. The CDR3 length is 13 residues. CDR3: CSAARGRAGELFF. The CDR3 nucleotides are TGCAGTGCTGCCCGAGGGAGGGCCGGGGAGCTGTTTTTT.

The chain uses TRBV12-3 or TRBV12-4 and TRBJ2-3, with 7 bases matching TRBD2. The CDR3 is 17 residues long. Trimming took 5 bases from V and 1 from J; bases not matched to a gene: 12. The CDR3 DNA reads TGTGCCAGCAGTCCCCGATCGCTAGCGGCTCGCACAGATACGCAGTATTTT. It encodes CASSPRSLAARTDTQYF.

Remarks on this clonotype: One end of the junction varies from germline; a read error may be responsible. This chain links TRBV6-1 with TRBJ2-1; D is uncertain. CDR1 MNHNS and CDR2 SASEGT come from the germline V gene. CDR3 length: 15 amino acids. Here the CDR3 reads CASRDLCINTKEQFF. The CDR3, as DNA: TGTGCCAGCCGAGACCTCTGTATTAACACCAAGGAGCAGTTTTTT.

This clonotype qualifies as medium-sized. CDR3 DNA sequence: TGTGCCAGCAGTTACGTTAGCGGGAGCACAGATACGCAGTATTTT. Translation gives CASSYVSGSTDTQYF. The rearrangement links TRBV6-5 to TRBJ2-3; 7 bases are a match to TRBD2. V lost 2 bases and J lost 0; bases outside the gene matches: 2. The CDR3 is made up of 15 amino acids. Germline-derived CDR1 and CDR2 are MNHEY and SVGAGI.

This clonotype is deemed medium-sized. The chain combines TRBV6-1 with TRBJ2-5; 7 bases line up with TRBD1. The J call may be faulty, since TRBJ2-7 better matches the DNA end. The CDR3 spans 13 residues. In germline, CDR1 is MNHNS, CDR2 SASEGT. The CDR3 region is CASTYRGRNEQYF. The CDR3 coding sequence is TGTGCCAGCACCTACAGGGGAAGGAACGAGCAGTACTTC.

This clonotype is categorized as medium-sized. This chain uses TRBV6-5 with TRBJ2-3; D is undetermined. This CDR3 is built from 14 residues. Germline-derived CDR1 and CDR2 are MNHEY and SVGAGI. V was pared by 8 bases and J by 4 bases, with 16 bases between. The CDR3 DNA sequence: TGTGCCAGCGATAGACGAGGATGGGCAGATACGCAGTATTTT. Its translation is CASDRRGWADTQYF.

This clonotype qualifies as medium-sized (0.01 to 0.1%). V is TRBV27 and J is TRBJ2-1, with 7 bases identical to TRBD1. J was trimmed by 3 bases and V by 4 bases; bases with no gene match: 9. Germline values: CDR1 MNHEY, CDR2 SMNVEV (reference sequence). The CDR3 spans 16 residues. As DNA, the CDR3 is TGTGCCAGCAGTTCGTACAGGGGATTATACTACAATGAGCAGTTCTTC. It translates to CASSSYRGLYYNEQFF.

The CDR3 spells CASSAEAGPGNTIYF. The CDR3 coding sequence is TGTGCCAGCAGCGCCGAGGCAGGGCCTGGAAACACCATATATTTT. The chain combines TRBV7-6 with TRBJ1-3; D is perhaps TRBD1 (5 bases). Germline CDR1 reads SGHVS; CDR2 reads FNYEAQ. The CDR3 consists of 15 residues. The ends were cut back, 5 bases at V and 2 bases at J, with 13 bases in the middle.

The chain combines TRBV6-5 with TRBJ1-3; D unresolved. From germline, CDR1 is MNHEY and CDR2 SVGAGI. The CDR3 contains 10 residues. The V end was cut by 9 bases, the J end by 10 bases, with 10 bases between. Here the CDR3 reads CASGSRTIYF. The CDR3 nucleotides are TGTGCCAGTGGTTCTCGGACCATATATTTT.

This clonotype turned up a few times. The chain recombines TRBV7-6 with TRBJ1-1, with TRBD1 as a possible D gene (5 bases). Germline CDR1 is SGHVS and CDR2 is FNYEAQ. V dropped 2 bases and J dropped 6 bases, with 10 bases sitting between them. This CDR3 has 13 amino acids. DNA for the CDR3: TGTGCCAGCAGCTTAAGGCAGGGCGCTGAAGCTTTCTTT. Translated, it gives CASSLRQGAEAFF.

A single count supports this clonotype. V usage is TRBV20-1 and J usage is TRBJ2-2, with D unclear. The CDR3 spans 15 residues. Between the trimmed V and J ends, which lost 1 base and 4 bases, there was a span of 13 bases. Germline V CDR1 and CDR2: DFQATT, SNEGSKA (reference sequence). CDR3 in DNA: TGCAGTGCTAGAGCTTCATCTAGAGGCACCGGGGAGCTGTTTTTT. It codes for CSARASSRGTGELFF.

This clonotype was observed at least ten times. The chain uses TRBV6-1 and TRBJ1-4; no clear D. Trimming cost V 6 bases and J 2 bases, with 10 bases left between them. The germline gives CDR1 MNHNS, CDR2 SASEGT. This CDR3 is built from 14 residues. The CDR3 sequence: CASRAGGTNEKLFF. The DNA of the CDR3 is TGTGCCAGCAGGGCCGGAGGGACTAATGAAAAACTGTTTTTT.

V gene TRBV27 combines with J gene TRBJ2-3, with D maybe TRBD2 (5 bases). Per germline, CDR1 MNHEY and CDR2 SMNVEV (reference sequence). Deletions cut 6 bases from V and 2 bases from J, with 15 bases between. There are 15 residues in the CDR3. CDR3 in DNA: TGTGCCAGCAGGACGGGATTTCAATACACAGATACGCAGTATTTT. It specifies CASRTGFQYTDTQYF.

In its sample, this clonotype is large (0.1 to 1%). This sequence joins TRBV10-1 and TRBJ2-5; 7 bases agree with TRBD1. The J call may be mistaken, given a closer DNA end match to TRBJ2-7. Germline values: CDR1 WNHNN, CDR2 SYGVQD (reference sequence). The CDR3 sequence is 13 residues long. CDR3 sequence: CASSRDRSYEQYF. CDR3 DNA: TGCGCCAGCAGCCGGGACAGAAGTTACGAGCAGTACTTC.